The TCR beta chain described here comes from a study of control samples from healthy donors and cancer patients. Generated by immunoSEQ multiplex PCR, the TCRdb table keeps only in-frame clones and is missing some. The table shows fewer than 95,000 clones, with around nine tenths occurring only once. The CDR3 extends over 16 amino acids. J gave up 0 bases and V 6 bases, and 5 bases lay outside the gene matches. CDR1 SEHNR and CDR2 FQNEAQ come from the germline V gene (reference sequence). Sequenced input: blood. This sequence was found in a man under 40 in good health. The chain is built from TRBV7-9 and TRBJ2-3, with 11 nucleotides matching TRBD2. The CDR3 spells CASSLGLAESTDTQYF. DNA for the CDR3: TGTGCCAGCAGTTTGGGACTAGCGGAGAGCACAGATACGCAGTATTTT. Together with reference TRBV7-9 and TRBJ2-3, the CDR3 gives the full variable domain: DTGVSQNPRHKITKRGQNVTFRCDPISEHNRLYWYRQTLGQGPEFLTYFQNEAQLEKSRLLSDRFSAERPKGSFSTLEIQRTEQGDSAMYLCASSLGLAESTDTQYFGPGTRLTVL.